The clone carrying this TCR beta chain was seen a handful of times. Its antigen is not known. This record comes from a study of shared clonotypes between healthy human individuals. Whole-study findings and limits: Rarefaction gave evidence that sorted-subset sequencing remained incomplete despite large depth. Non-shared clonotypes showed lower generation probabilities than clonotypes common to all four donors.

How the authors handled the data: For the immunoSEQ data, sequences were junction-only without quality scores, so filtering differed. Libraries were prepared by immunoSEQ multiplex PCR; TCRdb keeps only in-frame clonotypes and omits some of them. The V and J calls and the clone size are those of that table, but D and trimming were determined from the DNA. The profile covers about 1 million clones, with around 75% appearing a single time and roughly 1.5% taken by the ten largest. The CDR3 is 14 residues long. V lost 4 bases and J lost 12; bases outside the gene matches: 12. Per the germline V gene, CDR1 is SGHNT and CDR2 is YYREEE (reference sequence). The donors, all of them Caucasian adults, lived in Nashville, Tennessee.

This chain links TRBV5-4 with TRBJ1-1, with 10 bases matching TRBD1. Sequencing used memory CD4+ T cells sorted from blood. Noted subset: CD45RA-negative fraction. This TCR was recovered from a man in his late teens or twenties in good health. The CDR3 DNA reads TGTGCCAGCAGCCTCACCGGGACAGGGGCTGGATCTTTCTTT. Its protein product is CASSLTGTGAGSFF.